The 2 T cell receptor beta chains reported below all come from one sample, sequenced in a study of blood T cell repertoires in COVID-19. The table came from immunoSEQ multiplex PCR; TCRdb's copy has only in-frame clones and leaves some out. The sample lists fewer than 400,000 clones, 87% seen once, with 8.5% to 10% in the top ten. Sequences were obtained from PBMCs or T cells enriched from blood (not recorded which). These receptors all stem from a woman aged 18 to 35 who had recovered from COVID-19.

This clone was recorded only once. The V and J genes are TRBV10-2 and TRBJ1-2; weak D call: TRBD1 (5 bases). CDR3 length: 14 residues. Trimming removed 3 bases at V and 4 bases at J, with 12 bases between. Germline CDR1 reads WSHSY; CDR2 reads SAAADI. The CDR3 DNA sequence: TGCGCCAGCAGTGATTGGGGCGTGAGCTATGGCTACACCTTC. It translates to CASSDWGVSYGYTF.

The chain employs TRBV7-9 and TRBJ1-1; D not resolved. Germline values: CDR1 SEHNR, CDR2 FQNEAQ (reference sequence). V lost 5 bases, J lost 1 base, and 14 bases lay in between. CDR3 length: 15 residues. The CDR3 region is CASSAKISTNTEAFF. CDR3 nucleotides: TGTGCCAGCAGCGCGAAAATCTCAACGAACACTGAAGCTTTCTTT.